This T cell receptor beta chain was sequenced during a study of blood T cell repertoires in COVID-19. Study information: COVID-19 samples collected from the United States, Italy and Spain covered acute and convalescent phases.

Looked up from germline, CDR1 is SNHLY and CDR2 is FYNNEI. The CDR3 has 14 amino acids. The ends lost 8 bases at V and 0 bases at J; junction bases unmatched: 4. Original processing notes: Amplifying reference gene primers gave estimates of nucleated cell counts. The method was immunoSEQ multiplex PCR; TCRdb's version includes in-frame clones alone and lacks a portion of them. That table is the source of V, J and clone size, and D and trimming were worked out from the DNA. The sample shows 35,000 to 45,000 clones, roughly nine tenths of them seen only once. Sequencing was done on a sample of peripheral blood. V and J are TRBV2 and TRBJ1-1, with 9 nucleotides matching TRBD1. The sequence was obtained from a man aged 45-65 years with active COVID-19. CDR3 in amino acids: CASAGQGMNTEAFF. The CDR3, as DNA: TGTGCCAGCGCCGGACAGGGGATGAACACTGAAGCTTTCTTT. Filled out from reference TRBV2 and TRBJ1-1, the complete variable domain reads EPEVTQTPSHQVTQMGQEVILRCVPISNHLYFYWYRQILGQKVEFLVSFYNNEISEKSEIFDDQFSVERPDGSNFTLKIRSTKLEDSAMYFCASAGQGMNTEAFFGQGTRLTVV.